Many counts were recorded for the clone carrying this T cell receptor (beta chain). The sample originates from a study of T cells in Graves' hyperthyroidism and ophthalmopathy. The CDR3 runs 12 residues. The V gene lost 5 bases and the J gene lost 7 bases, with 12 bases spanning the gap. CDR1 is DFQATT, CDR2 SNEGSKA, per germline (reference sequence). RNA transcripts provided the source from which TCR beta CDR3 regions were amplified. During a first-round RT-PCR of the TCR CDR3, the HTBI primer set was used. TCRdb re-called the multiplex PCR reads with MiXCR, one entry per CDR3 protein. In the table there are 640,000 or so distinct CDR3 sequences, 14% to 15% of which are singletons.

The rearrangement joins TRBV20-1 to TRBJ1-5; a possible D gene is TRBD1 (6 bases). The sequenced sample was blood. The origin of this receptor is a woman in her thirties or forties with Graves' ophthalmopathy. The CDR3 bases are TGCAGTGCTGGGAACAGGGACCAGCCCCAGCATTTT. It translates to CSAGNRDQPQHF.